One and the same sample provided the 30 T cell receptor beta chains below, sequenced in a study of T cells in women clearing cervical HPV infection. This table comes from immunoSEQ multiplex PCR, and its TCRdb copy is limited to in-frame clones, with some not included. The table for this sample gives about 30,000 clones. Sequenced: blood buffy coat. The receptors here all came from a woman aged 18 to 69 with a cervical HPV16 infection that either progressed to CIN3+ or cleared (not recorded which).

Comment on this clone: The read halts 3 residues ahead of the CDR3 end, with the missing end drawn from the germline J gene. The chain recombines TRBV18 with TRBJ2-7; D gene uncertain. CDR1 and CDR2 from the germline V gene are KGHSH and LQKENI. The CDR3 covers 14 residues. V lost 3 bases and J lost 6, with 15 bases in between. The sequenced part of the CDR3 DNA is TGTGCCAGCTCACCGGCCTCCGTAGGGTTCGAG. Translated, it gives CASSPASVGFE. The whole CDR3 sequence is CASSPASVGFEQYF.

As to this clone: One end of the junction fails to match germline, which may point to a read error. CDR3 DNA, as far as it was read: TGTACCAGCAGCTTAGGTAGCTCCTACGAG. Amino acids: CTSSLGSSYE. The whole CDR3 is CTSSLGSSYEQYF. The rearrangement uses TRBV7-9 and TRBJ2-7; D is undetermined. Sequencing ends 3 residues short of the CDR3 end; the germline J gene provides the rest. Germline V gene lookup returns CDR1 SEHNR and CDR2 FQNEAQ (reference sequence). The CDR3 contains 13 residues.

Note on this clone: The CDR3 goes on 3 residues after the read ends, and that part is filled in from the germline J gene. This chain uses TRBV9 with TRBJ2-1; the match to TRBD2 covers 9 bases. Trimming took 3 bases from V and 5 from J; bases not matched to a gene: 6. This CDR3 comprises 15 residues. Per the germline V gene, CDR1 is SGDLS and CDR2 is YYNGEE. The covered CDR3 bases are TGTGCCAGCAGCGCCCATAGCGGGGGTGACAATGAG. As protein: CASSAHSGGDNE. The full CDR3 is CASSAHSGGDNEQFF.

As regards this clone: Read sequence stops 3 residues before the CDR3 end, and the germline J gene provides the missing end. This rearrangement joins TRBV20-1 to TRBJ1-5; 7 bases match TRBD1. J lost 1 base, V lost 0 bases, and 6 bases had no gene match. The germline V gene has CDR1 DFQATT and CDR2 SNEGSKA (reference sequence). There are 16 residues in the CDR3. CDR3 residues: CSARDSGQSSNQPQHF. The CDR3 DNA, read in part, is TGCAGTGCTAGAGATTCGGGACAGTCGAGCAATCAGCCC.

On this clone itself: The read terminates 3 residues ahead of where the CDR3 ends, so the germline J gene completes it. The chain combines TRBV18 with TRBJ1-2; D ambiguous. CDR3 length: 13 residues. Germline V gives CDR1 KGHSH, CDR2 LQKENI. The V end lost 1 base, the J end lost 4 bases, and 7 bases lay between the germline ends. The CDR3 sequence is CASSPRALYGYTF. The covered CDR3 bases are TGTGCCAGCTCACCACGGGCCCTCTATGGC.

About this clone itself: The sequenced fragment ends 3 residues before the CDR3 boundary, so the rest is inferred from the germline J gene. The V gene is TRBV18, the J gene TRBJ2-4; D unclear. Germline values: CDR1 KGHSH, CDR2 LQKENI. CDR3 length equals 14 residues. CDR3 DNA, as far as it was read: TGTGCCAGCTCACCATCTGGAAAAGGGCTGGAT. Protein: CASSPSGKGLD. The CDR3 in full is CASSPSGKGLDQYF.

In regard to this clone: With the read ending 3 residues before the CDR3 end, the germline J gene is used to fill in that end. This rearrangement joins TRBV19 to TRBJ2-3; D is undetermined. This CDR3 spans 15 amino acids. Germline V lookup: CDR1 LNHDA, CDR2 SQIVND (reference sequence). CDR3 DNA, as far as it was read: TGTGCCAGTAGTAGGCCTTCCCATAGCAATCAGCCG. Residues: CASSRPSHSNQP. The entire CDR3 protein reads CASSRPSHSNQPQYF. Drawing the rest from reference TRBV19 and TRBJ2-3, the complete variable domain is DGGITQSPKYLFRKEGQNVTLSCEQNLNHDAMYWYRQDPGQGLRLIYYSQIVNDFQKGDIAEGYSVSREKKESFPLTVTSAQKNPTAFYLCASSRPSHSNQPQYFGPGTRLTVL.

Turning to this clone: Read coverage stops 3 residues before the CDR3 terminus; the germline J gene supplies the remainder. The genes are TRBV29-1 and TRBJ2-1, with D possibly being TRBD2 (7 bases). Germline-derived CDR1 and CDR2 are SQVTM and ANQGSEA. This CDR3 has 15 residues. Trimming removed 2 bases from V and 8 bases from J, with 19 bases in between. CDR3 protein: CSVEHSSGGRYEQFF. CDR3 bases read: TGCAGCGTTGAACATTCCTCGGGGGGCCGGTATGAG.

About this clone itself: With the read ending 3 residues before the CDR3 end, the germline J gene is used to fill in that end. The V gene is TRBV19, the J gene TRBJ2-3; 11 bases line up with TRBD1. Germline loops: CDR1 LNHDA, CDR2 SQIVND (reference sequence). The CDR3 runs 16 residues. Partial CDR3 DNA: TGTGCCAGCGTGGACAGGGGGCTTTATAGCAATCAGCCG. Encoded protein: CASVDRGLYSNQP. The whole CDR3 sequence reads CASVDRGLYSNQPQYF.

This clone is labeled medium-sized based on frequency. The observed sequence ends 3 residues before the CDR3 terminus, with the missing tail filled in from the germline J gene. This chain links TRBV29-1 with TRBJ2-5; 8 bases line up with TRBD1. Germline trimming cut 3 bases from V and 4 bases from J; bases unmatched to any gene: 1. CDR3 length: 12 residues. Germline assignment: CDR1 SQVTM and CDR2 ANQGSEA. This CDR3 reads CSVEDRAETQYF. The CDR3 DNA, read in part, is TGCAGCGTTGAGGACAGGGCAGAGACC.

About this clone: The CDR3 goes on 3 residues after the read ends, and that part is filled in from the germline J gene. V is TRBV13 and J is TRBJ2-5, with unresolved D. Germline values: CDR1 PRHDT, CDR2 FYEKMQ (reference sequence). The CDR3 length is 13 residues. Trimming shortened V by 0 bases and J by 1 base, and 3 bases separated the two germline ends. CDR3 DNA, as far as it was read: TGTGCCAGCAGCTTAGGCGGCCAAGAGACC. This codes for CASSLGGQET. The full CDR3 is CASSLGGQETQYF.

In the case of this clone: Read sequence stops 3 residues before the CDR3 end, and the germline J gene provides the missing end. V and J are TRBV5-1 and TRBJ1-5; 7 bases are shared with TRBD1. The CDR3 contains 14 residues. Germline values: CDR1 SGHRS, CDR2 YFSETQ. CDR3 residues: CASSPGQEQGPQHF. The DNA read from the CDR3 is TGCGCCAGCAGCCCAGGACAGGAGCAAGGTCCC.

Note on this clone: The read comes to an end 3 residues before the CDR3 does, leaving the germline J gene to fill in the end. The V call is TRBV5-1, the J call TRBJ2-1, with 8 bases lining up with TRBD2. From germline, CDR1 is SGHRS and CDR2 YFSETQ. The CDR3 is 15 residues long. V trimming: 7 bases; J trimming: 5 bases; junction bases outside the gene matches: 11. The CDR3 sequence is CASLPLAGNHNEQFF. CDR3 DNA (partial): TGCGCCAGCCTACCCCTAGCGGGTAACCACAATGAG.

In the case of this clone: The CDR3 extends 3 residues past the end of the read, so its final part is completed from the germline J gene. The V and J genes are TRBV5-6 and TRBJ2-1; D is unclear. The CDR3 runs 11 residues. The germline gives CDR1 SGHDT, CDR2 YYEEEE. Trimming cost V 2 bases and J 5 bases, with 2 bases left between them. CDR3 bases read: TGTGCCAGCAGCTTTAACAATGAG. Translated: CASSFNNE. The full CDR3 reads CASSFNNEQFF.

On this clone itself: The read finishes 3 residues shy of the CDR3 end, and the germline J gene is used to complete it. The chain has TRBV20-1 and TRBJ1-5; no clear D. Germline V lookup: CDR1 DFQATT, CDR2 SNEGSKA (reference sequence). The V end was cut by 0 bases, the J end by 3 bases, with 9 bases between. This CDR3 is 14 amino acids long. The CDR3 region is CSAREGSYNQPQHF. Partial CDR3 DNA: TGCAGTGCTAGAGAAGGGTCCTACAATCAGCCC.

In the case of this clone: The read ends 3 residues shy of where the CDR3 ends; the end is completed using the germline J gene. The chain carries TRBV2 and TRBJ2-5, with 7 bases matching TRBD2. The germline V gene has CDR1 SNHLY and CDR2 FYNNEI. V was clipped by 3 bases and J by 5 bases; unmatched bases: 6. The CDR3 loop spans 14 amino acids. CDR3 region: CASSESLAVETQYF. Partial CDR3 DNA: TGTGCCAGCAGTGAGTCGCTAGCGGTGGAGACC.

As regards this clone: The CDR3 end falls 3 residues outside the read, so it is completed with the germline J gene. J is TRBJ1-2 and V is TRBV2; no clear D. The CDR3 contains 13 residues. Germline V gene data show CDR1 as SNHLY and CDR2 as FYNNEI. With 2 bases removed from V and 4 bases from J, the gap between germline ends came to 8 bases. The CDR3 DNA, read in part, is TGTGCCAGCAGTGAACGGGGATCCTATGGC. Translation gives CASSERGSYG. The full CDR3 sequence reads CASSERGSYGYTF.

Note on this clone: The read halts 3 residues ahead of the CDR3 end, with the missing end drawn from the germline J gene. The V call is TRBV18, the J call TRBJ1-5; D possibly corresponds to TRBD1 (5 bases). The ends were cut back, 6 bases at V and 3 bases at J, with 9 bases in the middle. The V gene's germline CDR1 is KGHSH and CDR2 LQKENI. This CDR3 region has 13 residues. CDR3 sequence reads: CASSQDNNQPQHF. The covered CDR3 bases are TGTGCCAGCTCCCAGGACAACAATCAGCCC.

With regard to this clone: The observed sequence ends 3 residues before the CDR3 terminus, with the missing tail filled in from the germline J gene. J is TRBJ1-4 and V is TRBV19; TRBD1 aligns across 8 bases. Per the germline V gene, CDR1 is LNHDA and CDR2 is SQIVND (reference sequence). This CDR3 is 13 amino acids long. CDR3 bases read: TGTGCCAGTCGCGGACAGGGAAATTCACCA. Translating gives CASRGQGNSP. The full-length CDR3 reads as CASRGQGNSPLFF.

Comments on this clone: The read falls 3 residues short of the CDR3 end, and the missing part is taken from the germline J gene. The chain is built from TRBV7-6 and TRBJ1-1; no firm D call. The V gene lost 5 bases and the J gene lost 1 base, with 11 bases spanning the gap. This CDR3 comprises 14 residues. Germline-derived CDR1 and CDR2 are SGHVS and FNYEAQ. The sequenced part of the CDR3 DNA is TGTGCCAGCAGCCCGGGCGGGGAGAACACTGAA. Encoded protein: CASSPGGENTE. The whole CDR3 is CASSPGGENTEAFF.

As to this clone: The sequence runs out 3 residues before the end of the CDR3; the remainder is reconstructed from the germline J gene. This sequence joins TRBV7-2 and TRBJ1-2, with unresolved D. The V end lost 3 bases, the J end lost 3 bases, and 8 bases lay between the germline ends. CDR1 and CDR2 (germline): SGHTA, FQGNSA. The length of the CDR3 is 13 residues. CDR3 bases read: TGTGCCAGCAGCTTTAGGGTAGACTATGGC. Translated, it gives CASSFRVDYG. The entire CDR3 protein is CASSFRVDYGYTF.

As concerns this clone: The read ends 3 residues early relative to the CDR3; the germline J gene fills the gap. The chain combines TRBV19 with TRBJ1-2; weak D call: TRBD1 (6 bases). CDR3 length: 14 residues. The germline V gene encodes CDR1 LNHDA and CDR2 SQIVND (reference sequence). The CDR3 bases that were read are TGTGCCAGTAGTGAGGACAGAAGCACAGATACC. Amino acids: CASSEDRSTDT. The full CDR3 reads CASSEDRSTDTYTF.

Remarks on this clone: Read sequence stops 3 residues before the CDR3 end, and the germline J gene provides the missing end. The chain links TRBV6-1 to TRBJ1-5, with 8 bases lining up with TRBD1. This CDR3 has 14 amino acids. The V gene end was trimmed by 3 bases and the J gene end by 7 bases; junction bases not matched to a gene: 5. Germline CDR1 MNHNS, CDR2 SASEGT. The CDR3 sequence is CASSDRQGTQPQHF. The covered CDR3 bases are TGTGCCAGCAGTGACCGACAGGGGACACAGCCC.

Remarks on this clone: The read comes to an end 3 residues before the CDR3 does, leaving the germline J gene to fill in the end. The chain uses TRBV7-2 and TRBJ2-5; 10 bases are shared with TRBD2. The ends lost 3 bases at V and 4 bases at J; junction bases unmatched: 5. This CDR3 contains 15 residues. From germline, CDR1 is SGHTA and CDR2 FQGNSA. CDR3 bases read: TGTGCCAGCAGCTTGAAGCGGGGGGGCGGAGAGACC. Its protein is CASSLKRGGGET. The complete CDR3 protein is CASSLKRGGGETQYF.

Turning to this clone: The read ends 3 residues shy of where the CDR3 ends; the end is completed using the germline J gene. The chain links TRBV20-1 to TRBJ2-1; D possibly corresponds to TRBD1 (6 bases). In germline, CDR1 is DFQATT, CDR2 SNEGSKA (reference sequence). V lost 6 bases and J lost 2, with 14 bases in between. The CDR3 is made up of 14 amino acids. The sequenced part of the CDR3 DNA is TGCAGTGCCTCGCAGAACAGGGCCTACAATGAG. This translates into CSASQNRAYNE. The full CDR3 sequence reads CSASQNRAYNEQFF.

Notes on this clone: The CDR3 extends 3 residues past the end of the read, so its final part is completed from the germline J gene. The chain links TRBV5-1 to TRBJ2-1; no firm D call. The V end lost 4 bases, the J end lost 9 bases, and 11 bases lay between the germline ends. This CDR3 region has 12 residues. Germline V gene sequence: CDR1 SGHRS, CDR2 YFSETQ. The sequenced part of the CDR3 DNA is TGCGCCAGCAGCAACCCGGGTAGTGAG. It translates to CASSNPGSE. The CDR3 reads in full as CASSNPGSEQFF.

For this clone: The CDR3 extends 3 residues past the end of the read, so its final part is completed from the germline J gene. V usage is TRBV30 and J usage is TRBJ2-7, with D perhaps TRBD1 (6 bases). Germline V gene lookup returns CDR1 GTSNPN and CDR2 SVGIG (reference sequence). Trimming stripped 0 bases from V and 5 bases from J, with 17 bases between. The CDR3 totals 15 residues. Incomplete CDR3 DNA: TGTGCCTGGAGTGTTCAGGGGATGTTGGATAACGAG. It codes for CAWSVQGMLDNE. The full CDR3 protein is CAWSVQGMLDNEQYF.

A word on this clone: The read halts 3 residues ahead of the CDR3 end, with the missing end drawn from the germline J gene. This rearrangement joins TRBV6-2 or TRBV6-3 to TRBJ1-2; unclear D gene. This CDR3 comprises 14 residues. With 7 bases removed from V and 0 bases from J, the gap between germline ends came to 12 bases. Germline V gene sequence: CDR1 MNHEY, CDR2 SVGEGT. The CDR3 DNA, read in part, is TGTGCCAGCACGCGGTCCGCAGCTAACTATGGC. Translating it yields CASTRSAANYG. The complete CDR3 reads CASTRSAANYGYTF.

A word on this clone: Read sequence stops 3 residues before the CDR3 end, and the germline J gene provides the missing end. The V and J genes are TRBV18 and TRBJ1-2; 7 bases agree with TRBD1. The CDR3 is 13 amino acids. CDR1 is KGHSH and CDR2 is LQKENI in the germline V gene. The DNA read from the CDR3 is TGTGCCAGCTCACCGGACAGGTCCTACGAC. Residues: CASSPDRSYD. The whole CDR3 sequence is CASSPDRSYDYTF.

About this clone: The CDR3 is cut off 3 residues early in the read; its end comes from the germline J gene. This chain connects TRBV24-1 to TRBJ2-3; D unresolved. The CDR3 loop spans 12 amino acids. Looked up from germline, CDR1 is KGHDR and CDR2 is SFDVKD. The V gene lost 10 bases and the J gene lost 3 bases, with 10 bases spanning the gap. The CDR3 sequence is CATAVTTDTQYF. CDR3 DNA, as far as it was read: TGTGCCACGGCCGTAACGACAGATACG.